A selection of T cell receptor beta chains follows, all from one sample in a study of memory CD4+ T cells and cytomegalovirus serostatus. Only in-frame clones appear in the TCRdb table, and some are missing; sequencing was by immunoSEQ multiplex PCR. This sample carries approximately 61,000 clones, more than 75% of them seen once, and the ten largest clones take nearly 0.9%. The source material was memory CD4+ T cells from blood. These receptors came from an adult in good health and CMV-seronegative. CDR3s include the opening cysteine and the closing phenylalanine or tryptophan. A D gene is named only where the DNA matches it firmly. Size values are once, few and many counts, or a class for expanded clones, and some rows have none.

D,J,V,size,CDR3,DNA
TRBD2,TRBJ2-7,TRBV6-1,-,CASSNGLAVAYEQYF,TGTGCCAGCAGCAACGGACTAGCGGTGGCCTACGAGCAGTACTTC
-,TRBJ2-7,TRBV12-2,few,CASRFGRDRGREQYF,TGTGCAAGTCGCTTCGGCCGGGACAGGGGACGCGAGCAGTACTTC
-,TRBJ2-3,TRBV6-1,-,CAGQPPGPTDTQYF,TGTGCCGGCCAACCTCCGGGGCCCACAGATACGCAGTATTTT
-,TRBJ1-1,TRBV29-1,-,CSVEGGGTEAFF,TGCAGCGTTGAAGGGGGTGGGACTGAAGCTTTCTTT
-,TRBJ2-4,TRBV7-2,-,CASSGRQGWGNIQYF,TGTGCCAGCAGCGGACGCCAGGGCTGGGGAAACATTCAGTACTTC
-,TRBJ1-1,TRBV19,medium-sized,CASSIGRKPDTEAFF,TGTGCCAGTAGTATCGGACGGAAGCCGGACACTGAAGCTTTCTTT
TRBD1,TRBJ1-6,TRBV6-5,-,CASSKSGQGSPLHF,TGTGCCAGCAGCAAGTCGGGACAGGGGTCACCCCTCCACTTT
-,TRBJ2-5,TRBV14,-,CASSPLGVETQYF,TGTGCCAGCAGCCCCCTAGGGGTAGAGACCCAGTACTTC
-,TRBJ2-7,TRBV5-4,-,CASSLGARGVGEQYF,TGTGCCAGCAGCTTAGGTGCCAGGGGGGTGGGTGAGCAGTACTTC
-,TRBJ1-1,TRBV5-6,-,CASSFTGARAEAFF,TGTGCCAGCAGCTTCACCGGGGCTAGGGCTGAAGCTTTCTTT
TRBD2,TRBJ2-2,TRBV19,-,CASRVSGTNTGELFF,TGTGCCAGTAGGGTTAGCGGGACGAACACCGGGGAGCTGTTTTTT
TRBD1,TRBJ2-1,TRBV9,-,CASSTGTGGNNEQFF,TGTGCCAGCAGCACCGGGACAGGCGGGAACAATGAGCAGTTCTTC
-,TRBJ2-7,TRBV11-2,-,CASSYQGARVEQYF,TGTGCCAGCAGCTATCAGGGAGCCCGGGTCGAGCAGTACTTC
TRBD1,TRBJ2-7,TRBV10-2,-,CASRDRGVARHEQYF,TGCGCCAGCAGGGACAGGGGTGTCGCCCGTCACGAGCAGTACTTC
-,TRBJ2-3,TRBV6-5,few,CASSYRGGGNTDTQYF,TGTGCCAGCAGTTATAGGGGGGGAGGAAACACAGATACGCAGTATTTT
TRBD1,TRBJ1-5,TRBV15,-,CATSRGVQGARNQPQHF,TGTGCCACCAGCAGAGGCGTGCAGGGGGCGCGTAATCAGCCCCAGCATTTT
-,TRBJ1-2,TRBV7-3,once,CASSPTGTGGYTF,TGTGCCAGCAGCCCGACAGGAACGGGTGGCTACACCTTC
TRBD1,TRBJ1-5,TRBV2,-,CASSARQGVQPQHF,TGTGCCAGCAGTGCTCGACAGGGTGTCCAGCCCCAGCATTTT
-,TRBJ1-1,TRBV7-3,-,CASSYAGRLNTEAFF,TGTGCCAGCAGCTACGCCGGCAGACTGAACACTGAAGCTTTCTTT
TRBD2,TRBJ2-7,TRBV6-1,-,CASSERLAGFSQSHEQYF,TGTGCCAGCAGTGAACGGCTAGCGGGCTTTTCCCAGTCTCACGAGCAGTACTTC
-,TRBJ1-2,TRBV10-3,-,CAIRGSNYGYTF,TGTGCCATCAGGGGTTCTAACTATGGCTACACCTTC
-,TRBJ2-5,TRBV18,-,CASSPERGGETQYF,TGTGCCAGCTCACCCGAACGGGGCGGCGAGACCCAGTACTTC
TRBD1,TRBJ2-1,TRBV27,-,CATGDRYNDGQFF,TGTGCCACCGGGGACAGGTACAATGACGGGCAGTTCTTC
-,TRBJ2-7,TRBV7-2,-,CASSQQTSIYEQYF,TGTGCCAGCAGTCAACAAACTAGTATCTACGAGCAGTACTTC
TRBD2,TRBJ2-3,TRBV11-2,-,CASSSGLAASTDTQYF,TGTGCCAGCAGCTCTGGACTAGCCGCTAGCACAGATACGCAGTATTTT
-,TRBJ2-1,TRBV6-5,once,CASGSYNEQFF,TGTGCCAGCGGGTCCTACAATGAGCAGTTCTTC
-,TRBJ1-5,TRBV28,-,CASSSQNQPQHF,TGTGCCAGCAGTTCACAAAATCAGCCCCAGCATTTT
TRBD2,TRBJ2-6,TRBV10-3,once,CATLAGGPNLYGANVLTF,TGTGCCACCCTAGCGGGGGGCCCGAATCTGTACGGGGCCAACGTCCTGACTTTC
-,TRBJ2-5,TRBV7-2,-,CASSRSGVKETQYF,TGTGCCAGCAGCCGATCTGGGGTTAAGGAGACCCAGTACTTC
TRBD1,TRBJ1-2,TRBV6-1,-,CASSAQGAQAGYTF,TGTGCCAGCAGTGCGCAGGGGGCCCAGGCGGGCTACACCTTC
-,TRBJ2-7,TRBV28,-,CATSSGGPSSYEQYF,TGTGCCACCTCGTCCGGGGGCCCCAGCTCCTACGAGCAGTACTTC
TRBD1,TRBJ2-7,TRBV7-9,-,CAGSSTGLGQYF,TGTGCCGGCAGCTCGACAGGGTTGGGGCAGTACTTC
TRBD1,TRBJ1-4,TRBV5-1,-,CASSSGGPGEKLFF,TGCGCCAGCAGCTCAGGGGGGCCTGGCGAAAAACTGTTTTTT
-,TRBJ2-3,TRBV27,-,CASSRADTQYF,TGTGCCAGCAGTCGCGCAGATACGCAGTATTTT
-,TRBJ2-6,TRBV7-2,once,CASSRTANSGANVLTF,TGTGCCAGCAGCCGGACAGCTAACTCTGGGGCCAACGTCCTGACTTTC
-,TRBJ2-4,TRBV5-8,-,CASSLVRWGLKNIQYF,TGTGCCAGCAGCTTGGTTAGGTGGGGTCTAAAAAACATTCAGTACTTC
TRBD1,TRBJ2-5,TRBV19,-,CASSTGQGWAETQYF,TGTGCCAGTAGTACGGGACAGGGGTGGGCAGAGACCCAGTACTTC